Below, 10 T cell receptor beta chains from the same sample are listed, as sequenced in a study of blood T cell repertoires in COVID-19 (dated by TCRdb to 2020 to 2022). Library generation was performed with the immunoSEQ multiplex PCR assay. Not all clones reach the TCRdb copy of this immuneACCESS table, which keeps in-frame sequences only. Checked studies attribute under half of the gap to unresolved V genes and leave the rest unexplained. The sample table contains about 380,000 clones; only one count was recorded for 81% of them. The ten largest make up about 1.2% of the sample. Sequenced material: peripheral blood. The receptors stem from a human donor with acute or convalescent COVID-19. The donor label of this sample is uncertain.

The chain employs TRBV30 and TRBJ2-7; unclear D gene. V lost 3 bases, J lost 2 bases, and 14 bases lay in between. Germline CDR1 is GTSNPN and CDR2 is SVGIG (reference sequence). CDR3 length: 14 amino acids. In nucleotides, the CDR3 is TGTGCCTGGAGAATACGCGGTAATACCTACGAGCAGTACTTC. Its protein product is CAWRIRGNTYEQYF.

This clone appeared once. This rearrangement joins TRBV6-5 to TRBJ1-1; 9 nucleotides line up with TRBD1. V dropped 7 bases and J dropped 2; count of bases not matched to a gene: 8. Germline V gene lookup returns CDR1 MNHEY and CDR2 SVGAGI. The CDR3 runs 15 residues. The CDR3 loop is CASKARDRDNTEAFF. In nucleotides, the CDR3 is TGTGCCAGCAAAGCCCGGGACAGGGATAACACTGAAGCTTTCTTT.

This clone was seen more than once but under ten times. The gene calls are TRBV5-8 and TRBJ1-2; D gene uncertain. Germline assignment: CDR1 SGHTS and CDR2 YDEGEE. Trimming removed 6 bases from V and 4 bases from J, with 10 bases in between. The CDR3 totals 12 residues. CDR3 sequence (DNA): TGTGCCAGCACCCCGAGCGGCTATGGCTACACCTTC. This gives the protein CASTPSGYGYTF.

This rearrangement joins TRBV5-5 to TRBJ1-1; possible D gene TRBD1, 5 bases. CDR3 length: 15 residues. The germline V and J ends were trimmed by 5 bases and 1 base, with 15 bases remaining between them. The germline V gene has CDR1 SGHKS and CDR2 YYEKEE (reference sequence). The CDR3 loop reads CASSYSDSRNTEAFF. The CDR3 DNA reads TGTGCCAGCAGTTATTCCGACAGCCGGAACACTGAAGCTTTCTTT.

There are a few counts of this clone. This chain joins TRBV2 and TRBJ2-7; D perhaps matches TRBD2 (6 bases). Trimming stripped 2 bases from V and 2 bases from J, with 10 bases between. This CDR3 has 14 amino acids. CDR1 and CDR2 from the germline V gene are SNHLY and FYNNEI. Written as DNA, the CDR3 is TGTGCCAGCAGTGAAAGGGCTAGCGCCTACGAGCAGTACTTC. This codes for CASSERASAYEQYF.

The CDR3 nucleotides read TGTGCCAGCAGTCCTGGGCCTAACAATGAGCAGTTCTTC. It encodes CASSPGPNNEQFF. The gene calls are TRBV6-5 and TRBJ2-1; unclear D gene. The V and J ends lost 5 bases and 5 bases respectively, with 10 bases between them. The germline CDR1 and CDR2 sequences are MNHEY and SVGAGI. The CDR3 has 13 residues.

The chain combines TRBV6-5 with TRBJ2-1, with 12 positions matching TRBD2. The V segment lost 6 bases and the J segment 9 bases; nucleotides outside the gene matches: 9. The CDR3 extends over 15 amino acids. Germline V gives CDR1 MNHEY, CDR2 SVGAGI. The CDR3 here is CASSLLAGGRIEQFF. The CDR3 bases are TGTGCCAGCAGCCTTCTAGCGGGGGGGCGTATTGAGCAGTTCTTC.

This chain connects TRBV18 to TRBJ2-1; possible D gene TRBD2, 5 bases. V was shortened by 3 bases and J by 10 bases, with 19 bases between the two germline ends. The CDR3 totals 15 residues. CDR1 and CDR2 from the germline V gene are KGHSH and LQKENI. CDR3 nucleotides: TGTGCCAGCTCACCCGATGCAAGAGGGTTGGCCGAGCAGTTCTTC. Translating it yields CASSPDARGLAEQFF.

A few counts support this clone. The chain is built from TRBV4-2 and TRBJ2-1, with TRBD2 matching 9 bases. This CDR3 is 17 amino acids long. V lost 3 bases to trimming and J lost 9 bases; unmatched junction nucleotides: 15. In germline, CDR1 is LGHNA, CDR2 YNFKEQ. The CDR3 DNA is TGTGCCAGCAGCCACGCCCGGGGGGGCGGGAGGGCCACTGAGCAGTTCTTC. This encodes CASSHARGGGRATEQFF.

This clone appeared once. The chain uses TRBV5-3 and TRBJ2-3, with 8 bases identical to TRBD2. TRBV5-3 is filed as an ORF, its function uncertain. The ends lost 4 bases at V and 2 bases at J; junction bases unmatched: 9. The CDR3 sequence is 16 residues long. Here the CDR3 reads CARSRLLAEVTDTQYF. In DNA form, the CDR3 reads TGTGCCAGAAGCCGACTACTAGCGGAGGTCACAGATACGCAGTATTTT.